The clone carrying this T cell receptor (beta chain) was detected once. The target antigen is unknown. At one end the junction does not follow the germline gene, possibly because of a read error. This specimen comes from a study of cytomegalovirus exposure and HLA in healthy donors. Study at large: There were a few hundred genotyped donors. Of these, 81% fell in the genetic ancestry cluster associated with self-reported Caucasian donors. General study results and limits: Most TCRs appeared rarely, but some public TCRs recurred in many donors.

Primers: 60 Vbeta forward and 13 Jbeta reverse. Produced via immunoSEQ multiplex PCR; TCRdb's table is partial and in-frame only. This table holds some 80,000 clones, 60% to 85% found once. The CDR3 runs 13 residues. Germline CDR1 reads SGHAT; CDR2 reads FQNNGV. Material: PBMCs. V usage is TRBV11-2 and J usage is TRBJ2-2; D call uncertain. The TCR originated in a man aged 18 to 35 in good health and CMV-seropositive. CDR3 nucleotide sequence: TGTGCCAGCACCTTAAGTGAGGCCGGGGAGCTGTTTTTT. Translation: CASTLSEAGELFF.